Sequencing of this T cell receptor (beta chain) was carried out in a study of blood T cell repertoires in COVID-19. For the study at large: Both acute and convalescent COVID-19 samples were obtained from the United States, Italy and Spain.

In the study's own analysis: Using reference gene primer amplification, nucleated cell counts were estimated. The repertoire was sequenced with immunoSEQ multiplex PCR; TCRdb's copy has only in-frame clones and lacks some. The D gene and trimming were derived from the DNA, and the V and J assignments and clone size from that table. The sample contains 110,000 to 150,000 clones, roughly 79% of which appear only once. Germline V lookup: CDR1 DFQATT, CDR2 SNEGSKA (reference sequence). The CDR3 is made up of 11 amino acids. Unmatched junction bases numbered 4, after V lost 7 bases and J lost 6 bases. This receptor was identified in a human donor in a cohort sampled during active COVID-19. Specimen: peripheral blood. The chain is built from TRBV20-1 and TRBJ1-1; TRBD1 aligns across 8 bases. As DNA, the CDR3 is TGCAGTGGACAGGGGTTTTCTGAAGCTTTCTTT. Translation: CSGQGFSEAFF.